The clone carrying this T cell receptor beta chain was observed many times. Its specificity is not known. TCRdb called clones again from the PCR reads with MiXCR. The sample comprises over 20,000 clones, about 30% of which are singletons, and about 20% rests with the top ten. Germline assignment: CDR1 WSHSY and CDR2 SAAADI. V trimming: 2 bases; J trimming: 0 bases; junction bases outside the gene matches: 10. CDR3 length: 18 amino acids. Nobody among the patients had been given any treatment before thyroid surgery. The data derive from a study of metastatic and nonmetastatic thyroid tumors. Study-level points and caveats: A significant increase in TCR beta diversity was reportedly seen in malignant thyroid tumors relative to benign nodules, in blood and tumor.

This TCR was sampled from a female donor with papillary thyroid cancer or a benign thyroid nodule (not recorded which). Some clones in this sample may be carry-over from other donors' samples. Sequenced input: blood. The gene calls are TRBV10-2 and TRBJ2-7, with 10 bases aligning to TRBD2. The CDR3 is CASSEAKTSGASSYEQYF. The CDR3 bases are TGCGCCAGCAGTGAGGCCAAAACTAGCGGGGCAAGCTCCTACGAGCAGTACTTC.